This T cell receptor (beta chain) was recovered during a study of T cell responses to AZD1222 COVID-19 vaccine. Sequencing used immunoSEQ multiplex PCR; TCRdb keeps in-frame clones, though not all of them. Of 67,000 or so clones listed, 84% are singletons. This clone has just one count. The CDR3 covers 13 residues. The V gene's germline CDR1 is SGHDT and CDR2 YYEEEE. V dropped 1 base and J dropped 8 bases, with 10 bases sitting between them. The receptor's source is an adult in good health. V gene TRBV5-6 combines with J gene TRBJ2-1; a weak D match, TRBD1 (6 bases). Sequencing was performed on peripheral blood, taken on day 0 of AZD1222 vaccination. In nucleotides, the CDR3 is TGTGCCAGCAGCTTGAGGCCAGGGGATGAGCAGTTCTTC. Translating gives CASSLRPGDEQFF.